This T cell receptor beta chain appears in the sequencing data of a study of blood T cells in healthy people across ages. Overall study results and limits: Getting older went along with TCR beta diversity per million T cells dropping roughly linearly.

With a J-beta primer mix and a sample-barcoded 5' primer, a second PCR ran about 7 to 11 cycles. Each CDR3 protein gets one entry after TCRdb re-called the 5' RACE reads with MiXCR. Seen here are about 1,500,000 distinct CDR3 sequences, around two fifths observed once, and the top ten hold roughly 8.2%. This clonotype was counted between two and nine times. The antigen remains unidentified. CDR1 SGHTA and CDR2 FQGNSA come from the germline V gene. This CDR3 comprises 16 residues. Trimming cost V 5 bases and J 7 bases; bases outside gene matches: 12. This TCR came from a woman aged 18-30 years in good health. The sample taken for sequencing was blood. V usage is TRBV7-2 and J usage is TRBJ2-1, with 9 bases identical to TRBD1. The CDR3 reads CASSRTGGTGVNEQFF. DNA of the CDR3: TGTGCCAGCAGCAGAACAGGGGGCACGGGAGTTAATGAGCAGTTCTTC.